These 22 T cell receptor beta chains were all obtained from the same sample, sequenced in a study of shared clonotypes between healthy human individuals. The method was immunoSEQ multiplex PCR; TCRdb's version includes in-frame clones alone and lacks a portion of them. Here the sample spans some 2,000,000 clones, around 95% being singletons. Source material: naive CD4+ T cells sorted from blood. Subset noted: CD45RA+ positively selected. Receptors originate from a young man in good health.

CDR3 in DNA: TGTGCCAGTAGCAAATATCTAACAGGGGGAGGGATGTATAGCAATCAGCCCCAGCATTTT. It encodes CASSKYLTGGGMYSNQPQHF. V is TRBV19 and J is TRBJ1-5; 8 bases align to TRBD1. This CDR3 is 20 amino acids long. Trimming cost V 6 bases and J 0 bases; bases outside gene matches: 19. Germline CDR1 is LNHDA and CDR2 is SQIVND (reference sequence).

Concerning this clone: Other DNA sequences in this sample translate to the same CDR3. V usage is TRBV2 and J usage is TRBJ2-3; D gene unclear. V dropped 6 bases and J dropped 0 bases, with 10 bases sitting between them. CDR1 and CDR2 (germline): SNHLY, FYNNEI. The CDR3 is made up of 14 amino acids. The CDR3: CASSVGSSTDTQYF. The CDR3 DNA is TGTGCCAGCAGCGTAGGATCTAGCACAGATACGCAGTATTTT.

The V gene is TRBV19, the J gene TRBJ1-5, with D hard to call. This CDR3 is built from 14 residues. V lost 3 bases to trimming and J lost 3 bases, with 9 bases between them. Germline CDR1 is LNHDA and CDR2 is SQIVND (reference sequence). The CDR3 reads CASSIWADNQPQHF. CDR3 sequence (DNA): TGTGCCAGTAGTATTTGGGCAGACAATCAGCCCCAGCATTTT.

The V gene is TRBV10-3, the J gene TRBJ2-2, with 12 bases lining up with TRBD2. The CDR3 extends over 16 amino acids. Germline V lookup: CDR1 ENHRY, CDR2 SYGVKD. V lost 2 bases to trimming and J lost 6 bases; unmatched junction nucleotides: 4. CDR3 sequence reads: CAISERLAGDSGELFF. CDR3 DNA sequence: TGTGCCATCAGTGAGAGACTAGCGGGAGATTCCGGGGAGCTGTTTTTT.

This chain uses TRBV6-6 with TRBJ1-1; a possible D gene is TRBD1 (5 bases). Germline V CDR1 and CDR2: MNHNY, SVGAGI (reference sequence). V was shortened by 5 bases and J by 8 bases, with 9 bases between the two germline ends. The length of the CDR3 is 11 residues. This CDR3 reads CASSRQFEAFF. Written as DNA, the CDR3 is TGTGCCAGCAGTCGACAGTTCGAAGCTTTCTTT.

This chain uses TRBV7-9 with TRBJ2-2; TRBD2 is a possible D gene (5 bases). V was clipped by 6 bases and J by 0 bases, with 14 bases between them. Germline CDR1 is SEHNR and CDR2 is FQNEAQ (reference sequence). The CDR3 runs 16 residues. CDR3 amino acids: CASRYDGGSNTGELFF. DNA for the CDR3: TGTGCCAGCAGATATGACGGAGGATCGAACACCGGGGAGCTGTTTTTT. The full variable domain, its missing parts supplied by reference TRBV7-9 and TRBJ2-2, is DTGVSQNPRHKITKRGQNVTFRCDPISEHNRLYWYRQTLGQGPEFLTYFQNEAQLEKSRLLSDRFSAERPKGSFSTLEIQRTEQGDSAMYLCASRYDGGSNTGELFFGEGSRLTVL.

The chain carries TRBV6-1 and TRBJ1-2; 12 nucleotides match TRBD1. CDR3 length: 15 amino acids. V dropped 1 base and J dropped 7; count of bases not matched to a gene: 4. CDR1 is MNHNS and CDR2 is SASEGT in the germline V gene. The CDR3 loop is CASSEVGTGGLGYTF. CDR3 coding DNA: TGTGCCAGCAGTGAAGTCGGGACAGGGGGCCTTGGCTACACCTTC.

The genes are TRBV7-8 and TRBJ2-7, with D hard to call. The CDR3 is 17 residues long. Germline V gives CDR1 SGHVS, CDR2 FQNEAQ. With 0 bases removed from V and 5 bases from J, the gap between germline ends came to 20 bases. The CDR3 is CASSLAGWARLSDEQYF. For the CDR3, the DNA is TGTGCCAGCAGCTTAGCGGGTTGGGCTAGACTGAGCGACGAGCAGTACTTC. Drawing the rest from reference TRBV7-8 and TRBJ2-7, the complete variable domain is GAGVSQSPRYKVAKRGQDVALRCDPISGHVSLFWYQQALGQGPEFLTYFQNEAQLDKSGLPSDRFFAERPEGSVSTLKIQRTQQEDSAVYLCASSLAGWARLSDEQYFGPGTRLTVT.

This sequence joins TRBV6-1 and TRBJ2-7; D could derive from TRBD1 or TRBD2 (5 bases each). CDR1 MNHNS and CDR2 SASEGT come from the germline V gene. This CDR3 is 14 amino acids long. The ends were cut back, 4 bases at V and 6 bases at J, with 16 bases in the middle. The CDR3 DNA sequence: TGTGCCAGCAGTGGGCGCAGGCTGGGACGCGAGCAGTACTTC. It yields the protein CASSGRRLGREQYF.

V usage is TRBV7-6 and J usage is TRBJ1-6; D remains ambiguous. V was shortened by 5 bases and J by 6 bases, with 14 bases between the two germline ends. CDR3 length: 15 residues. Germline V gives CDR1 SGHVS, CDR2 FNYEAQ. In DNA, the CDR3 is TGTGCCAGCAGCCCTACTGGCGGAAGTAATTCACCCCTCCACTTT. This gives the protein CASSPTGGSNSPLHF.

The chain uses TRBV7-2 and TRBJ2-7; 8 nucleotides match TRBD1. CDR1 and CDR2 (germline): SGHTA, FQGNSA. Trimming took 1 base from V and 8 from J; bases not matched to a gene: 4. This CDR3 region has 13 residues. The CDR3 here is CASSLGGTGKQYF. In nucleotides, the CDR3 is TGTGCCAGCAGCTTAGGGGGGACAGGCAAGCAGTACTTC.

The chain carries TRBV5-5 and TRBJ2-7; D is ambiguous. The ends were cut back, 4 bases at V and 7 bases at J, with 18 bases in the middle. CDR1 is SGHKS, CDR2 YYEKEE, per germline (reference sequence). This CDR3 comprises 14 residues. DNA of the CDR3: TGTGCCAGCAGCGCGTTTGGTCCACCGGGTGAGCAGTACTTC. Amino acid sequence: CASSAFGPPGEQYF. The complete variable domain, with remaining parts taken from reference TRBV5-5 and TRBJ2-7, reads DAGVTQSPTHLIKTRGQQVTLRCSPISGHKSVSWYQQVLGQGPQFIFQYYEKEERGRGNFPDRFSARQFPNYSSELNVNALLLGDSALYLCASSAFGPPGEQYFGPGTRLTVT.

The rearrangement joins TRBV6-1 to TRBJ2-6, with D perhaps TRBD2 (6 bases). Germline CDR1 MNHNS, CDR2 SASEGT. The V end was cut by 2 bases, the J end by 4 bases, with 9 bases between. The CDR3 is made up of 15 amino acids. The CDR3 bases are TGTGCCAGCAGTGAACCGGGGAGGGGGGCCAACGTCCTGACTTTC. Residues: CASSEPGRGANVLTF.

This sequence joins TRBV30 and TRBJ2-2; 9 nucleotides align to TRBD2. The V gene end was trimmed by 5 bases and the J gene end by 5 bases; junction bases not matched to a gene: 12. Germline lookup yields CDR1 GTSNPN and CDR2 SVGIG (reference sequence). This CDR3 is 16 amino acids long. The CDR3 DNA follows: TGTGCCTGGTCCTGGGCGGGAGGGCCGGGAACCGGGGAGCTGTTTTTT. It specifies CAWSWAGGPGTGELFF. Full variable domain (missing parts from reference TRBV30 and TRBJ2-2): SQTIHQWPATLVQPVGSPLSLECTVEGTSNPNLYWYRQAAGRGLQLLFYSVGIGQISSEVPQNLSASRPQDRQFILSSKKLLLSDSGFYLCAWSWAGGPGTGELFFGEGSRLTVL.

The rearrangement links TRBV19 to TRBJ1-3, with a tentative D call TRBD1 (6 bases). Germline lookup yields CDR1 LNHDA and CDR2 SQIVND (reference sequence). Trimming took off 7 bases at V and 2 bases at J, with 12 bases between the two ends. The CDR3 has 14 residues. This CDR3 is CASTQQGPGNTIYF. The CDR3 nucleotides are TGTGCCAGTACCCAACAGGGACCTGGAAACACCATATATTTT. Full variable domain (outside the CDR3, taken from reference TRBV19 and TRBJ1-3): DGGITQSPKYLFRKEGQNVTLSCEQNLNHDAMYWYRQDPGQGLRLIYYSQIVNDFQKGDIAEGYSVSREKKESFPLTVTSAQKNPTAFYLCASTQQGPGNTIYFGEGSWLTVV.

This chain joins TRBV19 and TRBJ2-3; 8 nucleotides align to TRBD1. The junction had 2 bases not matched to a gene; V was cut back by 6 bases and J by 0 bases. Germline V lookup: CDR1 LNHDA, CDR2 SQIVND (reference sequence). The CDR3 spans 14 residues. CDR3 protein: CASRQGASTDTQYF. The CDR3 DNA reads TGTGCCAGTAGGCAGGGGGCTAGCACAGATACGCAGTATTTT.

CDR3 in amino acids: CASSYQGSAETQYF. The CDR3 nucleotides are TGTGCCAGCAGCTACCAGGGGTCTGCGGAGACCCAGTACTTC. This sequence joins TRBV5-6 and TRBJ2-5, with D perhaps TRBD1 (6 bases). V lost 3 bases to trimming and J lost 5 bases, with 14 bases between them. The CDR3 covers 14 residues. From germline, CDR1 is SGHDT and CDR2 YYEEEE.

The chain has TRBV7-3 and TRBJ2-2; D perhaps matches TRBD2 (5 bases). The CDR3 loop spans 13 amino acids. Between the trimmed V and J ends, which lost 5 bases and 6 bases, there was a span of 10 bases. CDR1 is SGHTA and CDR2 is FQGTGA in the germline V gene. This CDR3 reads CASSATSPGELFF. For the CDR3, the DNA is TGTGCCAGCAGCGCTACTAGTCCCGGGGAGCTGTTTTTT.

The J gene is TRBJ2-7, the V gene TRBV21-1; the D segment call TRBD2 is taken from the table without a DNA check. TRBV21-1 corresponds to a pseudogene. The CDR3 covers 18 residues. The CDR3: CASSNPGLAEWKAYEQYF. In nucleotides, the CDR3 is TGTGCCAGCAGCAATCCGGGACTAGCGGAGTGGAAAGCCTACGAGCAGTACTTC.

V usage is TRBV6-5 and J usage is TRBJ1-1; D unclear. The CDR3 has 13 amino acids. Germline V gene lookup returns CDR1 MNHEY and CDR2 SVGAGI. V was shortened by 8 bases and J by 1 base, with 11 bases between the two germline ends. CDR3 sequence reads: CASVGWGNTEAFF. Here the CDR3 DNA reads TGTGCCAGCGTCGGGTGGGGGAACACTGAAGCTTTCTTT.

As to this clone: Different DNA sequences within this sample yield the same CDR3. V usage is TRBV9 and J usage is TRBJ1-3; D is undetermined. The V gene lost 0 bases and the J gene lost 0 bases, with 7 bases spanning the gap. This CDR3 is 15 amino acids long. Germline CDR1 SGDLS, CDR2 YYNGEE. In nucleotides, the CDR3 is TGTGCCAGCAGCGTAGAAAGTTCCTCTGGAAACACCATATATTTT. It codes for CASSVESSSGNTIYF.

This clone was recorded once. This sequence joins TRBV2 and TRBJ2-5, with 9 bases fitting TRBD1. CDR1 and CDR2 (germline): SNHLY, FYNNEI. Unmatched junction bases numbered 2, after V lost 4 bases and J lost 5 bases. CDR3 length: 13 amino acids. This CDR3 is CASSGTGDETQYF. For the CDR3, the DNA is TGTGCCAGCAGTGGGACAGGGGACGAGACCCAGTACTTC.